These 10 T cell receptor beta chains came from one sample sequenced in a study of blood T cell repertoires in COVID-19. This table comes from immunoSEQ multiplex PCR, and its TCRdb copy is limited to in-frame clones, with some not included. The table has 500,000 to 600,000 clones, roughly nine tenths seen once. Source material: peripheral blood. The receptors were sampled from a woman aged 45-59 years with COVID-19, enrolled during active disease.

The chain is built from TRBV6-1 and TRBJ1-5, with D unclear. V was trimmed by 3 bases and J by 6 bases, leaving 15 bases between them. CDR1 MNHNS and CDR2 SASEGT come from the germline V gene. This CDR3 is built from 15 residues. The CDR3 loop reads CASSDPGGSSQPQHF. In DNA, the CDR3 is TGTGCCAGCAGTGACCCCGGAGGCTCGAGTCAGCCCCAGCATTTT.

This sequence joins TRBV5-4 and TRBJ1-4; a possible D gene is TRBD1 (5 bases). The V gene lost 4 bases and the J gene lost 1 base, with 14 bases spanning the gap. Germline V CDR1 and CDR2: SGHNT, YYREEE (reference sequence). The CDR3 covers 16 residues. The CDR3 is CASSRWGRGTNEKLFF. CDR3 nucleotides: TGTGCCAGCAGCCGTTGGGGGAGGGGAACTAATGAAAAACTGTTTTTT.

The chain carries TRBV5-6 and TRBJ2-6, with 7 bases fitting TRBD1. The CDR3 contains 19 residues. The V segment lost 1 base and the J segment 0 bases; nucleotides outside the gene matches: 10. The germline V gene encodes CDR1 SGHDT and CDR2 YYEEEE. The CDR3 DNA sequence: TGTGCCAGCAGCTTGTTTTCGAGACAGGGCCTCTCTGGGGCCAACGTCCTGACTTTC. Translation gives CASSLFSRQGLSGANVLTF.

The chain combines TRBV6-6 with TRBJ1-1; tentative D call: TRBD1 (5 bases). CDR1 and CDR2 from the germline V gene are MNHNY and SVGAGI (reference sequence). The CDR3 loop spans 12 amino acids. V lost 6 bases and J 6 bases, leaving 11 bases between the germline ends. As DNA, the CDR3 is TGTGCCAGCAGGACAGCTCCTCCTGAAGCTTTCTTT. Protein sequence: CASRTAPPEAFF.

DNA of the CDR3: TGTGCCAGCAGCCCACGTGCAGGGAACACTGAAGCTTTCTTT. It codes for CASSPRAGNTEAFF. This chain uses TRBV9 with TRBJ1-1; D ambiguous. V lost 4 bases and J lost 1, with 11 bases in between. CDR1 and CDR2 from the germline V gene are SGDLS and YYNGEE. CDR3 length equals 14 residues.

The CDR3 nucleotides are TGTGCCAGCAGCTGGGCCTCCCCAGACGAGCAGTACTTC. Translated: CASSWASPDEQYF. This chain links TRBV7-2 with TRBJ2-7; D gene uncertain. Germline V gene sequence: CDR1 SGHTA, CDR2 FQGNSA. Trimming removed 4 bases at V and 5 bases at J, with 12 bases between. The CDR3 covers 13 residues.

The chain's CDR3 is CASRPQGAGEKLFF. CDR3 nucleotides: TGTGCCAGCAGGCCACAGGGGGCCGGCGAAAAACTGTTTTTT. The chain has TRBV27 and TRBJ1-4; TRBD1 matches at 9 bases. Trimming at V came to 6 bases and at J to 8 bases, leaving 7 bases not matched to a gene. CDR3 length equals 14 residues. Germline V gives CDR1 MNHEY, CDR2 SMNVEV (reference sequence).

This rearrangement joins TRBV19 to TRBJ2-3, with 9 bases identical to TRBD2. Germline loops: CDR1 LNHDA, CDR2 SQIVND (reference sequence). The CDR3 has 15 amino acids. Losses at the gene ends were 6 bases for V and 5 bases for J; bases not matched to a gene: 9. The CDR3 is CASSFSGLAGDTQYF. The CDR3 DNA sequence: TGTGCCAGTAGCTTCTCGGGACTAGCCGGAGATACGCAGTATTTT. The full variable domain, with the rest looked up from reference TRBV19 and TRBJ2-3, is DGGITQSPKYLFRKEGQNVTLSCEQNLNHDAMYWYRQDPGQGLRLIYYSQIVNDFQKGDIAEGYSVSREKKESFPLTVTSAQKNPTAFYLCASSFSGLAGDTQYFGPGTRLTVL.

V gene TRBV6-5 combines with J gene TRBJ2-2; D is unresolved. The V gene lost 5 bases and the J gene lost 1 base, with 8 bases spanning the gap. The CDR3 totals 14 residues. Germline V gene lookup returns CDR1 MNHEY and CDR2 SVGAGI. CDR3 nucleotides: TGTGCCAGCAGTAGATGGCTGAACACCGGGGAGCTGTTTTTT. It encodes CASSRWLNTGELFF.

This clone was found a few times. The rearrangement uses TRBV5-4 and TRBJ1-2, with TRBD1 matching 7 bases. V lost 0 bases to trimming and J lost 5 bases; unmatched junction nucleotides: 4. CDR1 SGHNT and CDR2 YYREEE come from the germline V gene (reference sequence). The CDR3 has 14 amino acids. In nucleotides, the CDR3 is TGTGCCAGCAGCTTGGGACAGGGCTTATATGGCTACACCTTC. The encoded protein is CASSLGQGLYGYTF. The whole variable domain, remainder taken from reference TRBV5-4 and TRBJ1-2, is ETGVTQSPTHLIKTRGQQVTLRCSSQSGHNTVSWYQQALGQGPQFIFQYYREEENGRGNFPPRFSGLQFPNYSSELNVNALELDDSALYLCASSLGQGLYGYTFGSGTRLTVV.